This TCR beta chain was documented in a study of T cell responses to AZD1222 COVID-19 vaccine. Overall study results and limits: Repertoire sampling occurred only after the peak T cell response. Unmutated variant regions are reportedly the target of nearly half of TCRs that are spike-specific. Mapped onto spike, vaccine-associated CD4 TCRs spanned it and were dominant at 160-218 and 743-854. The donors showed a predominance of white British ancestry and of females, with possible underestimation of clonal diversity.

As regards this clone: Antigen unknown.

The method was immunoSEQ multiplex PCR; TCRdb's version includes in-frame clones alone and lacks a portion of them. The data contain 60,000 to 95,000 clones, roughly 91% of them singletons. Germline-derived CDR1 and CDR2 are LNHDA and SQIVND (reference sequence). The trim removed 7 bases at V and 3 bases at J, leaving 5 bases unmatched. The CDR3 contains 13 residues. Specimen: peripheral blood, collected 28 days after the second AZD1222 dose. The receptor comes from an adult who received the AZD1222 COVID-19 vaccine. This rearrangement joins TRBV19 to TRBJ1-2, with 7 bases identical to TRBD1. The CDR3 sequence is CASTLGTDYGYTF. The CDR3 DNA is TGTGCCAGTACCCTGGGGACAGACTATGGCTACACCTTC. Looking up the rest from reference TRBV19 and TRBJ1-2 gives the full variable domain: DGGITQSPKYLFRKEGQNVTLSCEQNLNHDAMYWYRQDPGQGLRLIYYSQIVNDFQKGDIAEGYSVSREKKESFPLTVTSAQKNPTAFYLCASTLGTDYGYTFGSGTRLTVV.